A single sample gave rise to the 11 T cell receptor beta chains below, sequenced in a study of PD-1 blockade in classical Hodgkin lymphoma. Clones were sequenced by immunoSEQ multiplex PCR, and TCRdb holds only the in-frame ones, with some missing. Here the sample spans about 85,000 clones, around 90% being singletons. Every patient had relapsed following autologous stem cell transplantation, and cohorts differed in brentuximab vedotin exposure. This sample comprised peripheral blood mononuclear cells (PBMCs), obtained before the second cycle of nivolumab. These receptors all stem from a human donor with classical Hodgkin lymphoma.

The rearrangement links TRBV5-1 to TRBJ2-5; unclear D gene. Germline V lookup: CDR1 SGHRS, CDR2 YFSETQ. The V end was cut by 6 bases, the J end by 0 bases, with 6 bases between. This CDR3 contains 12 residues. CDR3 coding DNA: TGCGCCAGCATGGGGAACCAAGAGACCCAGTACTTC. Its translation is CASMGNQETQYF. Using reference TRBV5-1 and TRBJ2-5 for the parts outside the CDR3, the full variable domain is KAGVTQTPRYLIKTRGQQVTLSCSPISGHRSVSWYQQTPGQGLQFLFEYFSETQRNKGNFPGRFSGRQFSNSRSEMNVSTLELGDSALYLCASMGNQETQYFGPGTRLLVL.

J is TRBJ2-3 and V is TRBV27, with 9 bases that match TRBD2. Germline V gives CDR1 MNHEY, CDR2 SMNVEV (reference sequence). V was pared by 5 bases and J by 4 bases, with 7 bases of the junction left unmatched. CDR3 length: 15 amino acids. The CDR3: CASSRGLAGADTQYF. The CDR3 DNA sequence: TGTGCCAGCAGTAGGGGACTAGCCGGGGCAGATACGCAGTATTTT.

The rearrangement joins TRBV9 to TRBJ2-3, with 8 bases identical to TRBD1. CDR1 is SGDLS and CDR2 is YYNGEE in the germline V gene. J was trimmed by 2 bases and V by 3 bases; bases with no gene match: 5. The CDR3 is made up of 15 amino acids. DNA for the CDR3: TGTGCCAGCAGCGGACAGGGGCGACTCACAGATACGCAGTATTTT. Encoded protein: CASSGQGRLTDTQYF.

This clone came up once. V usage is TRBV6-5 and J usage is TRBJ2-1; D gene uncertain. The CDR3 has 14 amino acids. CDR1 is MNHEY and CDR2 is SVGAGI in the germline V gene. Trimming removed 2 bases from V and 0 bases from J, with 5 bases in between. CDR3 in amino acids: CASSYQSSYNEQFF. DNA of the CDR3: TGTGCCAGCAGTTACCAGAGCTCCTACAATGAGCAGTTCTTC.

The J gene is TRBJ1-1, the V gene TRBV6-1; D unresolved. CDR1 and CDR2 (germline): MNHNS, SASEGT. Between the trimmed V and J ends, which lost 6 bases and 0 bases, there was a span of 8 bases. This CDR3 comprises 13 residues. The CDR3 loop is CASSPTMNTEAFF. The CDR3 nucleotides read TGTGCCAGCAGCCCGACAATGAACACTGAAGCTTTCTTT.

The chain is built from TRBV14 and TRBJ2-7, with TRBD1 as a possible D gene (6 bases). Looked up from germline, CDR1 is SGHDN and CDR2 is FVKESK. The CDR3 sequence is 14 residues long. With 4 bases removed from V and 2 bases from J, the gap between germline ends came to 12 bases. In DNA, the CDR3 is TGTGCCAGCAGCCGTGGGACAACTCCCTACGAGCAGTACTTC. Its protein is CASSRGTTPYEQYF.

This chain joins TRBV5-1 and TRBJ1-1, with unresolved D. Germline V CDR1 and CDR2: SGHRS, YFSETQ. The CDR3 is made up of 16 amino acids. Trimming took 0 bases from V and 0 from J, leaving 12 bases between them. Here the CDR3 reads CASSLVLDSLNTEAFF. CDR3 in DNA: TGCGCCAGCAGCTTGGTCTTGGACTCCCTGAACACTGAAGCTTTCTTT.

V usage is TRBV5-6 and J usage is TRBJ1-4, with 7 bases matching TRBD1. The ends lost 1 base at V and 5 bases at J; junction bases unmatched: 8. CDR1 SGHDT and CDR2 YYEEEE come from the germline V gene. The CDR3 has 16 amino acids. CDR3 DNA: TGTGCCAGCAGCTTGTACAGGGGCGAGTTCAATGAAAAACTGTTTTTT. This gives the protein CASSLYRGEFNEKLFF.

V and J are TRBV19 and TRBJ2-7; 9 bases fit TRBD2. V trimming: 3 bases; J trimming: 2 bases; junction bases outside the gene matches: 5. The germline gives CDR1 LNHDA, CDR2 SQIVND (reference sequence). The CDR3 totals 15 residues. The CDR3 reads CASSIGRGGTYEQYF. CDR3 nucleotides: TGTGCCAGTAGTATCGGGCGGGGGGGGACCTACGAGCAGTACTTC.

The chain is built from TRBV11-1 and TRBJ2-2, with D perhaps matching TRBD1 or TRBD2 (6 bases each). The CDR3 loop spans 15 amino acids. Germline V lookup: CDR1 SGHAT, CDR2 FQDESV (reference sequence). V lost 1 base and J 1 base, leaving 7 bases between the germline ends. This CDR3 reads CASSLEGGNTGELFF. CDR3 DNA: TGTGCCAGCAGCTTAGAGGGGGGGAACACCGGGGAGCTGTTTTTT.

The chain uses TRBV7-2 and TRBJ2-3; D unclear. CDR3 length: 15 amino acids. Germline lookup yields CDR1 SGHTA and CDR2 FQGNSA. Trimming took off 4 bases at V and 2 bases at J, with 13 bases between the two ends. The CDR3 DNA is TGTGCCAGCAGCTATGATACACGGTACACAGATACGCAGTATTTT. Its protein is CASSYDTRYTDTQYF. The whole variable domain, remainder taken from reference TRBV7-2 and TRBJ2-3, is GAGVSQSPSNKVTEKGKDVELRCDPISGHTALYWYRQSLGQGLEFLIYFQGNSAPDKSGLPSDRFSAERTGGSVSTLTIQRTQQEDSAVYLCASSYDTRYTDTQYFGPGTRLTVL.